These 14 T cell receptor beta chains were all obtained from the same sample, sequenced in a study of blood T cell repertoires in COVID-19. Assay used: immunoSEQ multiplex PCR; TCRdb lists only in-frame clones, some missing. The sample consists of about 69,000 clones, about 85% of them appearing once. The sample was peripheral blood. These receptors originate from an elderly man with acute or convalescent COVID-19.

This rearrangement joins TRBV3-1 (or the pseudogene TRBV3-2) to TRBJ2-3, with 10 positions matching TRBD2. The CDR3 extends over 15 amino acids. The V gene's germline CDR1 is LGHDT and CDR2 YNNKEL (reference sequence). Germline trimming cut 10 bases from V and 4 bases from J; bases unmatched to any gene: 11. The CDR3 here is CATALGSGRSDTQYF. The CDR3, as DNA: TGTGCCACAGCTTTAGGTAGCGGGAGGTCAGATACGCAGTATTTT.

The chain recombines TRBV30 with TRBJ1-1; D is undetermined. Germline values: CDR1 GTSNPN, CDR2 SVGIG (reference sequence). V dropped 0 bases and J dropped 7 bases, with 12 bases sitting between them. The CDR3 is 13 amino acids. The CDR3: CAWSVSWRDEAFF. The CDR3 bases are TGTGCCTGGAGTGTAAGCTGGAGGGATGAAGCTTTCTTT.

In this sample, this clone turned up a few times. The rearrangement links TRBV29-1 to TRBJ1-4; 9 bases align to TRBD1. V shed 6 bases, J shed 6 bases, and the junction held 8 bases outside the gene matches. Germline assignment: CDR1 SQVTM and CDR2 ANQGSEA. The CDR3 totals 14 residues. The CDR3 DNA reads as TGCAGCGTAGTAACCGGGACAGGGTATGAAAAACTGTTTTTT. Residues: CSVVTGTGYEKLFF.

The chain has TRBV7-8 and TRBJ1-2; TRBD1 agrees at 8 bases. From germline, CDR1 is SGHVS and CDR2 FQNEAQ. With V trimmed by 4 bases and J by 4 bases, 5 bases remained unmatched. This CDR3 is built from 14 residues. CDR3 sequence (DNA): TGTGCCAGCAGCTACTCAGGGGGCGGCTATGGCTACACCTTC. Translating gives CASSYSGGGYGYTF.

The chain links TRBV2 to TRBJ1-5; D not resolved. Germline loops: CDR1 SNHLY, CDR2 FYNNEI. The CDR3 has 14 residues. V lost 3 bases, J lost 0 bases, and 6 bases lay in between. DNA for the CDR3: TGTGCCAGCAGTGATAGTAATAGCAATCAGCCCCAGCATTTT. It translates to CASSDSNSNQPQHF. Supplemented by reference TRBV2 and TRBJ1-5, the full variable domain reads EPEVTQTPSHQVTQMGQEVILRCVPISNHLYFYWYRQILGQKVEFLVSFYNNEISEKSEIFDDQFSVERPDGSNFTLKIRSTKLEDSAMYFCASSDSNSNQPQHFGDGTRLSIL.

J is TRBJ2-2 and V is TRBV7-6; 7 nucleotides match TRBD2. Germline assignment: CDR1 SGHVS and CDR2 FNYEAQ. The ends lost 3 bases at V and 4 bases at J; junction bases unmatched: 5. The CDR3 spans 15 residues. The DNA of the CDR3 is TGTGCCAGCAGCTTGTCTTCGGGGGGCACCGGGGAGCTGTTTTTT. Amino acid sequence: CASSLSSGGTGELFF.

The genes are TRBV5-4 and TRBJ1-1; weak D call: TRBD1 (6 bases). The germline gives CDR1 SGHNT, CDR2 YYREEE (reference sequence). The CDR3 has 15 amino acids. V lost 0 bases and J lost 2, with 11 bases in between. The CDR3 here is CASSLENRDNTEAFF. The CDR3 nucleotides are TGTGCCAGCAGCTTGGAAAACAGGGACAACACTGAAGCTTTCTTT.

J is TRBJ2-7 and V is TRBV5-4, with 14 bases lining up with TRBD2. The CDR3 is 17 residues long. Germline assignment: CDR1 SGHNT and CDR2 YYREEE (reference sequence). V lost 2 bases to trimming and J lost 0 bases; unmatched junction nucleotides: 4. Here the CDR3 DNA reads TGTGCCAGCAGCTTCGGACTAGCGGGAGGTACCTCCTACGAGCAGTACTTC. It is translated as CASSFGLAGGTSYEQYF.

The genes are TRBV30 and TRBJ1-5; 8 nucleotides agree with TRBD1. The CDR3 is 16 residues long. V lost 4 bases, J lost 0 bases, and 8 bases stayed unmatched. Germline lookup yields CDR1 GTSNPN and CDR2 SVGIG (reference sequence). The CDR3 region has the DNA TGTGCCTGGATCGGGACAGGAAATTATAGCAATCAGCCCCAGCATTTT. Translating it yields CAWIGTGNYSNQPQHF.

The chain uses TRBV27 and TRBJ2-5; D may be TRBD2 (7 bases). With 7 bases removed from V and 4 bases from J, the gap between germline ends came to 16 bases. Per germline, CDR1 MNHEY and CDR2 SMNVEV (reference sequence). The CDR3 extends over 14 amino acids. The CDR3 sequence: CASKAGASGETQYF. CDR3 coding DNA: TGTGCCAGCAAGGCGGGGGCGTCGGGAGAGACCCAGTACTTC.

The chain employs TRBV7-2 and TRBJ2-7; the D gene is possibly TRBD1 (6 bases). The CDR3 runs 14 residues. Looked up from germline, CDR1 is SGHTA and CDR2 is FQGNSA. V dropped 2 bases and J dropped 1 base, with 9 bases sitting between them. CDR3 residues: CASSLRDISYEQYF. DNA for the CDR3: TGTGCCAGCAGCTTACGGGACATTTCCTACGAGCAGTACTTC.

This clone was seen a single time. This chain joins TRBV7-2 and TRBJ2-5; no clear D gene. This CDR3 comprises 14 residues. The V gene's germline CDR1 is SGHTA and CDR2 FQGNSA. V was cut by 5 bases and J by 0 bases, with 10 bases left in between. The CDR3 DNA is TGTGCCAGCAGCATCTCCTCGTACCAAGAGACCCAGTACTTC. The encoded protein is CASSISSYQETQYF.

The V gene is TRBV24-1, the J gene TRBJ1-5; D is ambiguous. The V gene's germline CDR1 is KGHDR and CDR2 SFDVKD. CDR3 length equals 12 residues. V lost 1 base, J lost 7 bases, and 4 bases lay in between. The CDR3 region has the DNA TGTGCCACCAGTGATTTTGGCCAGCCCCAGCATTTT. Its translation: CATSDFGQPQHF.

The chain couples TRBV19 to TRBJ2-5; D is possibly TRBD2 (6 bases). Germline V lookup: CDR1 LNHDA, CDR2 SQIVND (reference sequence). The CDR3 totals 16 residues. Trimming removed 3 bases at V and 4 bases at J, with 18 bases between. In DNA, the CDR3 is TGTGCCAGTAGTATGATGTCGGCGGGGAACCGAGAGACCCAGTACTTC. Amino acid sequence: CASSMMSAGNRETQYF.